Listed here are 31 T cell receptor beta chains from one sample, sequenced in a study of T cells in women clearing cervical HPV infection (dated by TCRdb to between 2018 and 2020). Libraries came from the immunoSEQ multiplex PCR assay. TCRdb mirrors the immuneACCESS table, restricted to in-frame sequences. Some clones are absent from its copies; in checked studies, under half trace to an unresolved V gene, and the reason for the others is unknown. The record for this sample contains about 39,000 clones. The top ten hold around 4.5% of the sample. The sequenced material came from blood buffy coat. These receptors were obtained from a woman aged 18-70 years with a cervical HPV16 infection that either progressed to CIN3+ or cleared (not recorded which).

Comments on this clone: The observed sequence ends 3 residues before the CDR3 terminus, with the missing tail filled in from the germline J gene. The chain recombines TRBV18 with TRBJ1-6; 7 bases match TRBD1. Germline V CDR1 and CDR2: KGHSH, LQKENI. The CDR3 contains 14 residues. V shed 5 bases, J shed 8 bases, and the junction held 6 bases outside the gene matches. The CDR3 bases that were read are TGTGCCAGCTCAACGACAGGGACTGATTCACCC. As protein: CASSTTGTDSP. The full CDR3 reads CASSTTGTDSPLHF. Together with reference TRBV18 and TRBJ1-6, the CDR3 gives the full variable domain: NAGVMQNPRHLVRRRGQEARLRCSPMKGHSHVYWYRQLPEEGLKFMVYLQKENIIDESGMPKERFSAEFPKEGPSILRIQQVVRGDSAAYFCASSTTGTDSPLHFGNGTRLTVT.

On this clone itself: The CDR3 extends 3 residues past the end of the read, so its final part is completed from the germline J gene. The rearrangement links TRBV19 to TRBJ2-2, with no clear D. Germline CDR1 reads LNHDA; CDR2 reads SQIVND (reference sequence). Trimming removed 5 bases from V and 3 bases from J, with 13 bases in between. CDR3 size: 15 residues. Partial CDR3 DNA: TGTGCCAGTAGTCCCCGATCTCAGGACACCGGGGAG. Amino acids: CASSPRSQDTGE. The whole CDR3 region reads CASSPRSQDTGELFF.

The covered CDR3 bases are TGTGCCAGCAAGGGCGGGCGGGCCTACAATGAG. It specifies CASKGGRAYNE. The full CDR3 reads CASKGGRAYNEQFF. The chain has TRBV2 and TRBJ2-1; D may be TRBD2 (5 bases). The read falls 3 residues short of the CDR3 end, and the missing part is taken from the germline J gene. This CDR3 spans 14 amino acids. V lost 7 bases, J lost 2 bases, and 12 bases lay in between. Looked up from germline, CDR1 is SNHLY and CDR2 is FYNNEI.

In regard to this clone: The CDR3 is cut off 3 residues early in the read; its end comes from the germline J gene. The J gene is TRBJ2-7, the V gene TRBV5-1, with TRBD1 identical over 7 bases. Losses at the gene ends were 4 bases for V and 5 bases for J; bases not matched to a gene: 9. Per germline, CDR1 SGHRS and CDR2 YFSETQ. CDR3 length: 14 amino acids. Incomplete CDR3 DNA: TGCGCCAGCAGCCCGACCAGGGGGTTCGACGAG. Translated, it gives CASSPTRGFDE. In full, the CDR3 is CASSPTRGFDEQYF.

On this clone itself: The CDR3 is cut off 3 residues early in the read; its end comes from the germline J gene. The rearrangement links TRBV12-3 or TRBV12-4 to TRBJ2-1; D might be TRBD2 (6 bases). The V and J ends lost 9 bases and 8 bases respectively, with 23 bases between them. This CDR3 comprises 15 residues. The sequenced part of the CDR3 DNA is TGTGCCAGTCGGGCCGGCGGGGCGGGGTATTATGAG. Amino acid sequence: CASRAGGAGYYE. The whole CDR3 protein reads CASRAGGAGYYEQFF.

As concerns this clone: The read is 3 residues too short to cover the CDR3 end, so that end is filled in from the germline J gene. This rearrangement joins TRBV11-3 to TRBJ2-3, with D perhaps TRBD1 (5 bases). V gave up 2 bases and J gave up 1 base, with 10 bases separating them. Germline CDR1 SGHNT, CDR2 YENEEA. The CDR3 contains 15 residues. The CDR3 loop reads CASSLKGAGTDTQYF. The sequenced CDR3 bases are TGTGCCAGCAGCTTAAAAGGGGCCGGCACAGATACG.

The sequenced CDR3 bases are TGTGCCAGCAGTGATTTGGGCCTGAGTAATTCACCC. This translates into CASSDLGLSNSP. The entire CDR3 is CASSDLGLSNSPLHF. V usage is TRBV2 and J usage is TRBJ1-6; no definite D call. The read terminates 3 residues ahead of where the CDR3 ends, so the germline J gene completes it. Germline CDR1 is SNHLY and CDR2 is FYNNEI. The CDR3 is made up of 15 amino acids. V was pared by 3 bases and J by 6 bases, with 12 bases between.

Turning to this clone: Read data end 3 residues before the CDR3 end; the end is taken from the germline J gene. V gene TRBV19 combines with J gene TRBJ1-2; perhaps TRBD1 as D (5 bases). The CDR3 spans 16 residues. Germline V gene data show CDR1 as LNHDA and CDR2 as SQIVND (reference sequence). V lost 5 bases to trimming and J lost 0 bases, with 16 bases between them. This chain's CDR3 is CASSSGDLKPNYGYTF. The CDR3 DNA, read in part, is TGTGCCAGTAGTTCGGGGGACCTCAAACCTAACTATGGC.

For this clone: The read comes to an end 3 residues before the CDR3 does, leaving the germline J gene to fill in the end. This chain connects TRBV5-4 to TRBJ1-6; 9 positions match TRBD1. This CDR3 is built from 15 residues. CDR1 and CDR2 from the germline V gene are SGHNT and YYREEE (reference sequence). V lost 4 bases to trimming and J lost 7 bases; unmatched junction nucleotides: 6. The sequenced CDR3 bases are TGTGCCAGCAGCGCCAACAGGGGGCAAAATTCACCC. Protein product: CASSANRGQNSP. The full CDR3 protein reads CASSANRGQNSPLHF.

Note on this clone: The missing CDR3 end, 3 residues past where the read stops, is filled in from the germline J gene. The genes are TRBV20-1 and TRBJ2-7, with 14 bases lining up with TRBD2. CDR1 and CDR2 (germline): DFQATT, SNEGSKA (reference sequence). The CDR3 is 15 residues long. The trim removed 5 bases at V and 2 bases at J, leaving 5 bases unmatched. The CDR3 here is CSAGTSGGSTYEQYF. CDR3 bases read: TGCAGTGCTGGGACTAGCGGGGGCTCTACCTACGAG.

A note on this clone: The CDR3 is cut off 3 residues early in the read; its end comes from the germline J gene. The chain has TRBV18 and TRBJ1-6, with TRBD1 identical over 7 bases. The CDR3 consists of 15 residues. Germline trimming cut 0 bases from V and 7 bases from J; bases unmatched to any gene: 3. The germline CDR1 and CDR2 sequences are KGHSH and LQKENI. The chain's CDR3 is CASSPPRGQNSPLHF. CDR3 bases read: TGTGCCAGCTCACCACCGAGGGGGCAGAATTCACCC.

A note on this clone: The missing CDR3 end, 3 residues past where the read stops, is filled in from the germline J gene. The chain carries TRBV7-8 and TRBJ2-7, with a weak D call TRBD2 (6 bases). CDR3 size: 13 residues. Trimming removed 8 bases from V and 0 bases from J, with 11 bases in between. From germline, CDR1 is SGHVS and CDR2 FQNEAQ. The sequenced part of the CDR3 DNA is TGTGCCAGCGGAGCGGGCTCCTCCTACGAG. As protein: CASGAGSSYE. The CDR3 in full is CASGAGSSYEQYF.

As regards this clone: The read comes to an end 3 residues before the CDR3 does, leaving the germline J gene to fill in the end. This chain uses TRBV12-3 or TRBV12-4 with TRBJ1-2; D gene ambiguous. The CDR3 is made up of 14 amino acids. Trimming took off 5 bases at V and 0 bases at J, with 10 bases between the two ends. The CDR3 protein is CASSHRATNYGYTF. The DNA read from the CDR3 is TGTGCCAGCAGTCACCGAGCAACTAACTATGGC.

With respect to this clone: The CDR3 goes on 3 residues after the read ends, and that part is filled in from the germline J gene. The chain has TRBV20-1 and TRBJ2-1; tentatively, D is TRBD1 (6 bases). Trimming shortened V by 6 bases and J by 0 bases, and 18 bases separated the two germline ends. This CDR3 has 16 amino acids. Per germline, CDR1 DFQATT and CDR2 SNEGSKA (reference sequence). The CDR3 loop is CSAMSGTSNSYNEQFF. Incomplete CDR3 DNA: TGCAGTGCCATGTCCGGGACATCCAACTCCTACAATGAG.

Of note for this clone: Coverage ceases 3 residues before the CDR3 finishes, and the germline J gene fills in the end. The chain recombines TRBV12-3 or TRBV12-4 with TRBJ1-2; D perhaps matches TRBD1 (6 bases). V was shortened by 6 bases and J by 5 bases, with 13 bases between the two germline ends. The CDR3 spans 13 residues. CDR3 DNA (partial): TGTGCCAGCAGCAGGGACACCGGATATGGC. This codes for CASSRDTGYG. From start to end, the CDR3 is CASSRDTGYGYTF.

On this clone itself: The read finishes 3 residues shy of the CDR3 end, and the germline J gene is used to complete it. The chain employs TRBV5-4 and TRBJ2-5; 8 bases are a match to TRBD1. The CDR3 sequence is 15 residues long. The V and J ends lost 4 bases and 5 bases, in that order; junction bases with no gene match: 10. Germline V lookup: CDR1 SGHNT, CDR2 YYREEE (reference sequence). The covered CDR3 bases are TGTGCCAGCAGCATAGGGACAGGTAATGGGGAGACC. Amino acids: CASSIGTGNGET. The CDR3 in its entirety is CASSIGTGNGETQYF.

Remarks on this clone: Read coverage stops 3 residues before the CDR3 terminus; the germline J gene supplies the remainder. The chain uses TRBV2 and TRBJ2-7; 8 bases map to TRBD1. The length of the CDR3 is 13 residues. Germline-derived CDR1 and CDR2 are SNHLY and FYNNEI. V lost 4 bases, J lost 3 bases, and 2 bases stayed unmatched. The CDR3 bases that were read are TGTGCCAGCAGTGGGGACAGGATCTACGAG. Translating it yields CASSGDRIYE. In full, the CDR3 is CASSGDRIYEQYF.

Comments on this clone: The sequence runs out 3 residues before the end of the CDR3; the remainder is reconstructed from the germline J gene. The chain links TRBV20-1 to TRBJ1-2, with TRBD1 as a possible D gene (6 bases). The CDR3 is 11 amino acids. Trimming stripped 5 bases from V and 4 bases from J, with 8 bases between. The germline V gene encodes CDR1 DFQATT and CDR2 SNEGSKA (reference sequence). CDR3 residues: CSALDSYGYTF. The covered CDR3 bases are TGCAGTGCTTTGGACAGCTATGGC.

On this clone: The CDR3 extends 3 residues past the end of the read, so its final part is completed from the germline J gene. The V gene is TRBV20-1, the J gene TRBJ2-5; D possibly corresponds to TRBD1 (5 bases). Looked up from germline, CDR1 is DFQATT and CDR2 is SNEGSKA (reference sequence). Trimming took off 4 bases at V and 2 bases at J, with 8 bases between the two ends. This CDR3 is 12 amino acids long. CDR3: CSAKDTQETQYF. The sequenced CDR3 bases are TGCAGTGCTAAGGACACACAAGAGACC.

Partial CDR3 DNA: TGCAGTGCTTCGAGGCCTGAGGGACTTAATTCACCC. Translated, it gives CSASRPEGLNSP. The whole CDR3 region reads CSASRPEGLNSPLHF. The V and J genes are TRBV20-1 and TRBJ1-6; possible D gene TRBD1, 5 bases. Read coverage stops 3 residues before the CDR3 terminus; the germline J gene supplies the remainder. CDR1 DFQATT and CDR2 SNEGSKA come from the germline V gene (reference sequence). V was pared by 5 bases and J by 6 bases, with 17 bases between. The CDR3 has 15 amino acids.

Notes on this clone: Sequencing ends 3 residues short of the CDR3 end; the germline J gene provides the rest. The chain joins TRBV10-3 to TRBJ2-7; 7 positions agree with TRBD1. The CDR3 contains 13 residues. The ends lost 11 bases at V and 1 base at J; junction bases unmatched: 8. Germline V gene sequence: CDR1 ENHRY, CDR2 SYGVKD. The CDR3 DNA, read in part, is TGTGCCGCGAATCGGGACAGTTCCTACGAG. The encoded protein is CAANRDSSYE. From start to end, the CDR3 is CAANRDSSYEQYF.

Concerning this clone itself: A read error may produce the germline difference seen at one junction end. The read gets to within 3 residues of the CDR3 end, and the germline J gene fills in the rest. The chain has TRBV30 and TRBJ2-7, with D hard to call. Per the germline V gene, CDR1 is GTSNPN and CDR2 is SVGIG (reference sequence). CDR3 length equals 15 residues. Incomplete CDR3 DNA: TGTGCCTGGATGGGTAAAGGGCCGCCCTCCCACGAG. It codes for CAWMGKGPPSHE. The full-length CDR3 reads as CAWMGKGPPSHEQYF. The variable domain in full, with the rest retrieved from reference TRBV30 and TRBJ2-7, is SQTIHQWPATLVQPVGSPLSLECTVEGTSNPNLYWYRQAAGRGLQLLFYSVGIGQISSEVPQNLSASRPQDRQFILSSKKLLLSDSGFYLCAWMGKGPPSHEQYFGPGTRLTVT.

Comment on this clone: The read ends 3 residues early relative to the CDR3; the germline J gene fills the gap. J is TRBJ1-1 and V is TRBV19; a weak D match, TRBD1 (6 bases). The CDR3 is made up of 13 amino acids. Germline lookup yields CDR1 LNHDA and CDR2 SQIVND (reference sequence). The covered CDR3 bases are TGTGCCAGTAGTTTGGACAGCCCGAATGGA. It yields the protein CASSLDSPNG. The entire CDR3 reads CASSLDSPNGAFF.

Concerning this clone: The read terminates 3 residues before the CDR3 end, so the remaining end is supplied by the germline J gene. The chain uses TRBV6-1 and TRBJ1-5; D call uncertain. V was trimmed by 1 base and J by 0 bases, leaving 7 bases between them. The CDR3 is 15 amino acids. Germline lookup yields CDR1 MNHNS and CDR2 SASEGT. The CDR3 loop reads CASSEGPYSNQPQHF. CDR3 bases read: TGTGCCAGCAGTGAAGGTCCTTATAGCAATCAGCCC.

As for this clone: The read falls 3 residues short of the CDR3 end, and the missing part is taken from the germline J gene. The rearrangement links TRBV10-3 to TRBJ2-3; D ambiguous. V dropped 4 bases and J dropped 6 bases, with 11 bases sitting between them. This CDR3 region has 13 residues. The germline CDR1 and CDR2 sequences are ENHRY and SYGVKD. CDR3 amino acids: CAISGAIRDTQYF. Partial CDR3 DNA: TGTGCCATCAGTGGCGCCATTCGGGATACG.

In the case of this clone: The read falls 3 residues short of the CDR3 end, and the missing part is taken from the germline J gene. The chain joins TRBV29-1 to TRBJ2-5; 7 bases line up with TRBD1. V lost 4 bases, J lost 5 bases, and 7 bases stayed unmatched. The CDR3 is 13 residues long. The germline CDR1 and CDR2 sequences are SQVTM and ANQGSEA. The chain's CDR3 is CSVGQGGGETQYF. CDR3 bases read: TGCAGCGTTGGACAGGGTGGTGGGGAGACC.

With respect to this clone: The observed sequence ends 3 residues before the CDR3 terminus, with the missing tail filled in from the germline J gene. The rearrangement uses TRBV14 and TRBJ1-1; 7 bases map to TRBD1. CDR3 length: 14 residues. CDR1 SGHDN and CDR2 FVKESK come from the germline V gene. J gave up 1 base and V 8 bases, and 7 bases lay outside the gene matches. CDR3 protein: CASGDRAGNTEAFF. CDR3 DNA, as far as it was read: TGTGCCAGCGGCGACAGGGCGGGGAACACTGAA.

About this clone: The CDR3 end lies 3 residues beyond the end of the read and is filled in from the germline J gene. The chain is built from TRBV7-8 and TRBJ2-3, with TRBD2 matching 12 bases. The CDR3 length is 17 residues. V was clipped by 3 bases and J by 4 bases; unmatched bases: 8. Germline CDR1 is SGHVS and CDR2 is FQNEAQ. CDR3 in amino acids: CASSLGLAGGLADTQYF. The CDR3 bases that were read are TGTGCCAGCAGCTTGGGGCTAGCGGGGGGGCTTGCAGATACG. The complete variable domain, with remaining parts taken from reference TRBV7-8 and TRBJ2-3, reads GAGVSQSPRYKVAKRGQDVALRCDPISGHVSLFWYQQALGQGPEFLTYFQNEAQLDKSGLPSDRFFAERPEGSVSTLKIQRTQQEDSAVYLCASSLGLAGGLADTQYFGPGTRLTVL.

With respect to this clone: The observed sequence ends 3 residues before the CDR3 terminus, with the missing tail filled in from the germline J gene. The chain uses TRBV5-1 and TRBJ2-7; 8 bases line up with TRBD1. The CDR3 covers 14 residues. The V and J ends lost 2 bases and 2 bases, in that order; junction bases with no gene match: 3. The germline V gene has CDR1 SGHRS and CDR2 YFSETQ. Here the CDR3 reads CASSFGTGAYEQYF. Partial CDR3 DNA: TGCGCCAGCAGCTTTGGGACAGGAGCCTACGAG.

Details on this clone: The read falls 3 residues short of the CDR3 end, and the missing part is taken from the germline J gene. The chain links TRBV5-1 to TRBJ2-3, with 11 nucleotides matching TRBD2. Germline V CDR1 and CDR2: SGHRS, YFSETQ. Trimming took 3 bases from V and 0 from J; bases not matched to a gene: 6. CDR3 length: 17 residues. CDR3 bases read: TGCGCCAGCAGCTCCGGACTAGCGGGTCGTAGCACAGATACG. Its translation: CASSSGLAGRSTDT. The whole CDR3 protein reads CASSSGLAGRSTDTQYF.

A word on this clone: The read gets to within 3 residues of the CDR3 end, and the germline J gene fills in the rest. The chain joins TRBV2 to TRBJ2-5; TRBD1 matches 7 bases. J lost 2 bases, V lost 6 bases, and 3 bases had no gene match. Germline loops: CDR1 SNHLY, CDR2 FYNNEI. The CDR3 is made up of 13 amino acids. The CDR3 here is CASSGTEQETQYF. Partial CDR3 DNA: TGTGCCAGCAGCGGGACAGAGCAAGAGACC.